The clone carrying this T cell receptor (beta chain) showed up many times. The antigen is not known. This sample was included in a study of neurological immune-mediated disorders. Broader study findings: None of the CDR3 amino acid sequences of expanded clones were shared across subjects, and this suggested private repertoires in all groups.

There are 15 residues in the CDR3. Per germline, CDR1 MNHEY and CDR2 SVGAGI. Trimming pared 2 bases from V and 2 bases from J, leaving 13 bases between. 5'RACE employing 10-nucleotide random UMIs yielded the cDNA. From 15-18 subjects, over 180 million TCR-beta sequences were obtained in each sequencing run. MiXCR was run by TCRdb on the 5' RACE reads, yielding one entry per CDR3 protein. This repertoire shows some 100,000 distinct CDR3 sequences, less than 15% found once; its top ten account for around 5.3%. Noted time point: longitudinal time-point 2. Unsorted libraries came from 2 million PBMCs stored at -80 °C.

Sequencing input: PBMCs. The chain links TRBV6-5 to TRBJ2-7, with unresolved D. The source of this sequence is a female donor with HTLV-1-associated myelopathy (HAM/TSP). CDR3 DNA: TGTGCCAGCAGTTACGCGGAAACCGGGCCCTACGAGCAGTACTTC. It yields the protein CASSYAETGPYEQYF.